What follows describes a single T cell receptor beta chain. Its antigen is unidentified. This record belongs to a study of blood T cells in healthy people across ages. Study-wide points: Unknown CMV status may confound age-related changes in expanded clones.

Researchers collected ten milliliters of peripheral blood from every single donor. V lost 5 bases, J lost 3 bases, and 8 bases stayed unmatched. The CDR3 sequence is 16 residues long. CDR1 is MGHRA and CDR2 is YSYEKL in the germline V gene. A second 7 to 11 cycle PCR used barcoded and J-beta primers. Tags on each cDNA molecule came from a template-switch adaptor with 12 random nucleotides. Each CDR3 protein is one row after TCRdb ran MiXCR on the 5' RACE reads. The repertoire has about 1,400,000 distinct CDR3 sequences, 35% to 45% of them found once; the top ten carry 7.9%. This clonotype was sampled from a woman under 30 in good health. The rearrangement links TRBV4-1 to TRBJ2-3, with 10 positions matching TRBD1. Material: blood. The CDR3 bases are TGCGCCAGCAGCACCAGGACAGGGGGGTTTACAGATACGCAGTATTTT. Its protein is CASSTRTGGFTDTQYF.